The clone carrying this T cell receptor (beta chain) has only one observation. Its antigen remains unknown. The junction departs from the called germline gene at one end, perhaps through a read error. TCRdb reprocessed the reads via MiXCR and lists one record per CDR3 protein. Of some 900,000 distinct CDR3 sequences listed, about 31% are singletons. The CDR3 runs 13 residues. CDR1 and CDR2 (germline): SGHDN, FVKESK. The sample belongs to a study of T cell repertoires in cytomegalovirus infection. On the study more broadly: CMV epitopes, recently identified HLA-C-restricted and well-studied HLA-B-restricted, were used. Carrying CMV and the relevant HLA type showed in public TCR beta signatures.

The chain links TRBV14 to TRBJ1-2; no definite D call. The receptor was isolated from a human donor in good health (CMV status not recorded). Some clones in this sample may be carry-over from other donors' samples. The sample was cultured CD8+ T cells from PBMCs, taken from culture after CMV antigen stimulation. In DNA, the CDR3 is TGTGCCAACAGCCAGTCAGTTAACTATGGCTACACCTTC. Translation: CANSQSVNYGYTF.